A selection of T cell receptor beta chains follows, all from one sample in a study of graft-versus-host responses after intestinal transplantation. For these TCRs, the target antigens are not known. TCRdb's table, derived via immunoSEQ multiplex PCR, lists solely in-frame clones and lacks some. This sample has fewer than 80,000 clones; around nine tenths occur once, and the top ten carry 1.7%. The sequencing here drew on unstimulated CD8+ T cells sorted from spleen or lymph node cells, taken before transplant. The receptors shown here come from a human donor who was the organ donor for an intestinal transplant. Each CDR3 is given with its conserved first and last residue. D genes are given only for firm matches. The size of a clone is reported for some rows only, either as once, few or many, or as a class for expanded clones.

j_call: TRBJ2-1; clone_size: -; v_call: TRBV9; d_call: -; cdr3_nt: TGTGCCAGCAGCGTAACTAGCACCAATGAGCAGTTCTTC; cdr3_aa: CASSVTSTNEQFF
j_call: TRBJ2-1; clone_size: -; v_call: TRBV9; d_call: TRBD1; cdr3_nt: TGTGCCAGCAGCGCGAGGCGGGACAGGGATAATGAGCAGTTCTTC; cdr3_aa: CASSARRDRDNEQFF
j_call: TRBJ2-7; clone_size: -; v_call: TRBV5-4; d_call: -; cdr3_nt: TGTGCCAGCAGCTTCGGACTCCTTTACGAGCAGTACTTC; cdr3_aa: CASSFGLLYEQYF
j_call: TRBJ1-5; clone_size: -; v_call: TRBV28; d_call: -; cdr3_nt: TGTGCCAGCAGTTTGAGGGTTCGGCAGCCCCAGCATTTT; cdr3_aa: CASSLRVRQPQHF
j_call: TRBJ1-1; clone_size: -; v_call: TRBV5-4; d_call: TRBD1; cdr3_nt: TGTGCCAGCAGCTTAGATTGGCAGGGGGTGAACACTGAAGCTTTCTTT; cdr3_aa: CASSLDWQGVNTEAFF
j_call: TRBJ1-5; clone_size: -; v_call: TRBV19; d_call: -; cdr3_nt: TGTGCCAGTAACCCACAGACCCTTAGCAATCAGCCCCAGCATTTT; cdr3_aa: CASNPQTLSNQPQHF
j_call: TRBJ2-7; clone_size: -; v_call: TRBV6-5; d_call: -; cdr3_nt: TGTGCCAGCAGTTACTCGAGAGGGTACGAGCAGTACTTC; cdr3_aa: CASSYSRGYEQYF
j_call: TRBJ2-1; clone_size: few; v_call: TRBV19; d_call: TRBD2; cdr3_nt: TGTGCCAGTAAGGCGGGAGGCAACAATGAGCAGTTCTTC; cdr3_aa: CASKAGGNNEQFF
j_call: TRBJ2-1; clone_size: -; v_call: TRBV4-2; d_call: TRBD2; cdr3_nt: TGTGCCAGCAGCCAAGAACGAATCGTGCGGGCCCCTAGCGGGATGTTCGATGAGCAGTTCTTC; cdr3_aa: CASSQERIVRAPSGMFDEQFF
j_call: TRBJ2-1; clone_size: -; v_call: TRBV27; d_call: -; cdr3_nt: TGTGCCGGCACAGAGCAGTTCTTC; cdr3_aa: CAGTEQFF
j_call: TRBJ1-1; clone_size: -; v_call: TRBV7-3; d_call: -; cdr3_nt: TGTGCCAGCAGCTTAGACCTGGCAGACTTGAACACTGAAGCTTTCTTT; cdr3_aa: CASSLDLADLNTEAFF
j_call: TRBJ2-1; clone_size: -; v_call: TRBV7-9; d_call: -; cdr3_nt: TGTGCCAGCAGCTTTCTGACAGCTCCCTACAATGAGCAGTTCTTC; cdr3_aa: CASSFLTAPYNEQFF
j_call: TRBJ2-3; clone_size: once; v_call: TRBV2; d_call: TRBD2; cdr3_nt: TGTGCCAGCAGACCGACTAGCGGGAGGGCATCAACAGATACGCAGTATTTT; cdr3_aa: CASRPTSGRASTDTQYF
j_call: TRBJ1-5; clone_size: -; v_call: TRBV30; d_call: TRBD1; cdr3_nt: TGTGCCTGGAGTCCCGGACAGGGGGATCAGCCCCAGCATTTT; cdr3_aa: CAWSPGQGDQPQHF
j_call: TRBJ2-3; clone_size: -; v_call: TRBV6-4; d_call: -; cdr3_nt: TGTGCCAGCAGTGACCTAGTCACAGATACGCAGTATTTT; cdr3_aa: CASSDLVTDTQYF
j_call: TRBJ2-1; clone_size: once; v_call: TRBV27; d_call: -; cdr3_nt: TGTGCCAGCAGTTTATCCGGACGGCTGGGGAGTGTGGATGAGCAGTTCTTC; cdr3_aa: CASSLSGRLGSVDEQFF
j_call: TRBJ2-7; clone_size: -; v_call: TRBV7-2; d_call: -; cdr3_nt: TGTGCCAGCAGCTTAGCGGGGGCGAAGAGCTCCTACGAGCAGTACTTC; cdr3_aa: CASSLAGAKSSYEQYF
j_call: TRBJ2-7; clone_size: -; v_call: TRBV9; d_call: TRBD2; cdr3_nt: TGTGCCAGCAGCCCCACTAGCGGGTTCTCCTACGAGCAGTACTTC; cdr3_aa: CASSPTSGFSYEQYF
j_call: TRBJ2-3; clone_size: -; v_call: TRBV6-5; d_call: -; cdr3_nt: TGTGCCAGCAGTCGGACAGCCACAGATACGCAGTATTTT; cdr3_aa: CASSRTATDTQYF
j_call: TRBJ1-1; clone_size: -; v_call: TRBV11-3; d_call: TRBD1; cdr3_nt: TGTGCCAGCAGCCCGACAGGGGGCCGAGGCACTGAAGCTTTCTTT; cdr3_aa: CASSPTGGRGTEAFF
j_call: TRBJ2-7; clone_size: -; v_call: TRBV25-1; d_call: -; cdr3_nt: TGTGCCAGCAGTGAATCTCAGTCTTCATCCTACGAGCAGTACTTC; cdr3_aa: CASSESQSSSYEQYF
j_call: TRBJ2-5; clone_size: -; v_call: TRBV4-1; d_call: TRBD2; cdr3_nt: TGCGCCAGCAGCCAAAATCCGGGACTAGCGGGAAGGGAGACCCAGTACTTC; cdr3_aa: CASSQNPGLAGRETQYF
j_call: TRBJ2-1; clone_size: -; v_call: TRBV13; d_call: TRBD1; cdr3_nt: TGTGCCAGCAGCCACAGGGGGCAACGGAATGGGCAGTTCTTC; cdr3_aa: CASSHRGQRNGQFF
j_call: TRBJ1-5; clone_size: few; v_call: TRBV4-1; d_call: TRBD1; cdr3_nt: TGCGCCAGCAGCCAAGATTTTCCAGGGGGCGTCGATCAGCCCCAGCATTTT; cdr3_aa: CASSQDFPGGVDQPQHF
j_call: TRBJ2-7; clone_size: -; v_call: TRBV7-9; d_call: -; cdr3_nt: TGTGCCAGCAGATATAGCCGGGACAACTCCTACGAGCAGTACTTC; cdr3_aa: CASRYSRDNSYEQYF
j_call: TRBJ1-5; clone_size: -; v_call: TRBV28; d_call: TRBD1; cdr3_nt: TGTGCCAGCACCGTCGGGGACAGGGGACCGCCCCAGCATTTT; cdr3_aa: CASTVGDRGPPQHF
j_call: TRBJ2-7; clone_size: -; v_call: TRBV13; d_call: TRBD1; cdr3_nt: TGTGCCAGCAGCTTAGGGTTTCAGGGGGCCTACTTC; cdr3_aa: CASSLGFQGAYF
j_call: TRBJ2-1; clone_size: -; v_call: TRBV18; d_call: -; cdr3_nt: TGTGCCAGCTCACCTGTAGTTAGAAACCCTAATGAGCAGTTCTTC; cdr3_aa: CASSPVVRNPNEQFF
j_call: TRBJ1-1; clone_size: -; v_call: TRBV10-2; d_call: TRBD1; cdr3_nt: TGCGCCAGCAGTGAGTCGACGAGGGGGCAGGGCACTGAAGCTTTCTTT; cdr3_aa: CASSESTRGQGTEAFF
j_call: TRBJ1-3; clone_size: -; v_call: TRBV19; d_call: -; cdr3_nt: TGTGCCAGTAGTAGATCTACAGTCTCTGGAAACACCATATATTTT; cdr3_aa: CASSRSTVSGNTIYF
j_call: TRBJ2-5; clone_size: -; v_call: TRBV9; d_call: -; cdr3_nt: TGTGCCAGCAGCTCGACTAGTGTAGAGACCCAGTACTTC; cdr3_aa: CASSSTSVETQYF
j_call: TRBJ1-1; clone_size: -; v_call: TRBV6-5; d_call: -; cdr3_nt: TGTGCCAGCAGTTACTCGATAGAGTTGAACACTGAAGCTTTCTTT; cdr3_aa: CASSYSIELNTEAFF
j_call: TRBJ1-3; clone_size: -; v_call: TRBV28; d_call: TRBD1; cdr3_nt: TGTGCCAGCAGTCGATTGTTGGATCAACAGAAGGACAGGACCCTTCGACACACCATATATTTT; cdr3_aa: CASSRLLDQQKDRTLRHTIYF
j_call: TRBJ1-1; clone_size: -; v_call: TRBV4-2; d_call: TRBD1; cdr3_nt: TGTGCCAGCAGCCAACACCCGACAGGGGGGATCACTGAAGCTTTCTTT; cdr3_aa: CASSQHPTGGITEAFF
j_call: TRBJ2-1; clone_size: -; v_call: TRBV9; d_call: TRBD1; cdr3_nt: TGTGCCAGCAGCGTAGCTACGGTAGGACAGGACGAGCAGTTCTTC; cdr3_aa: CASSVATVGQDEQFF
j_call: TRBJ2-7; clone_size: few; v_call: TRBV5-1; d_call: -; cdr3_nt: TGCGCCAGCAGCTCCTCCGCCTACGAGCAGTACTTC; cdr3_aa: CASSSSAYEQYF
j_call: TRBJ2-3; clone_size: -; v_call: TRBV30; d_call: -; cdr3_nt: TGTGCCTGGAGTGTACTTGAACGGGAGCGCGTGGATACGCAGTATTTT; cdr3_aa: CAWSVLERERVDTQYF
j_call: TRBJ2-7; clone_size: -; v_call: TRBV5-4; d_call: TRBD1; cdr3_nt: TGTGCCAGCAGCTTGAGCCCGGGACAGGGGATATACGAGCAGTACTTC; cdr3_aa: CASSLSPGQGIYEQYF
j_call: TRBJ2-4; clone_size: few; v_call: TRBV10-3; d_call: -; cdr3_nt: TGTGCCATCAGTGACGGGATCCTAGCCAAAAACATTCAGTACTTC; cdr3_aa: CAISDGILAKNIQYF
j_call: TRBJ1-1; clone_size: -; v_call: TRBV10-2; d_call: -; cdr3_nt: TGCGCCAGCAGTGAGCCCCTCATTCGGACTGAAGCTTTCTTT; cdr3_aa: CASSEPLIRTEAFF
j_call: TRBJ2-1; clone_size: -; v_call: TRBV11-1; d_call: -; cdr3_nt: TGTGCCAGCAGCTTAACGGGAGCCTACAATGAGCAGTTCTTC; cdr3_aa: CASSLTGAYNEQFF
j_call: TRBJ1-1; clone_size: -; v_call: TRBV7-9; d_call: -; cdr3_nt: TGTGCCAGCAGCTTAGTTGGCGGCCGAATGAACACTGAAGCTTTCTTT; cdr3_aa: CASSLVGGRMNTEAFF
j_call: TRBJ2-7; clone_size: -; v_call: TRBV15; d_call: TRBD1; cdr3_nt: TGTGCCACCAGCGCGGGACAGGGGAACGAGCAGTACTTC; cdr3_aa: CATSAGQGNEQYF
j_call: TRBJ2-1; clone_size: -; v_call: TRBV5-4; d_call: TRBD2; cdr3_nt: TGTGCCAGCAGCCCACCTAGCGGGAACTACAATGAGCAGTTCTTC; cdr3_aa: CASSPPSGNYNEQFF
j_call: TRBJ2-1; clone_size: -; v_call: TRBV29-1; d_call: -; cdr3_nt: TGCAGCGTTGGCGGGCTCTCCTACAATGAGCAGTTCTTC; cdr3_aa: CSVGGLSYNEQFF
j_call: TRBJ2-7; clone_size: -; v_call: TRBV9; d_call: TRBD2; cdr3_nt: TGTGCCAGCAGCTTCGGACTAGCGGTTGACGAGCAGTACTTC; cdr3_aa: CASSFGLAVDEQYF
j_call: TRBJ2-1; clone_size: once; v_call: TRBV7-9; d_call: -; cdr3_nt: TGTGCCAGCAGCTTAATGCCCTCGAAGGACCGGCGGAGGGATGAGCAGTTCTTC; cdr3_aa: CASSLMPSKDRRRDEQFF